This T cell receptor beta chain originates from a study of blood T cells in healthy people across ages. Notes on the study in general: Significant beta diversity loss was already apparent by age roughly 40, declining roughly linearly.

Losses at the gene ends were 7 bases for V and 4 bases for J; bases not matched to a gene: 12. The CDR3 sequence is 16 residues long. Germline-derived CDR1 and CDR2 are SGHRS and YFSETQ. Worth noting for this clonotype: The antigen remains undetermined.

PCR was performed a second time for about 6 to 11 cycles using a sample-barcoded 5' primer and a J-beta primer mix. TCRdb re-derived calls from the 5' RACE reads in MiXCR, one entry per CDR3 protein. The table shows about 780,000 distinct CDR3 sequences, with roughly 24% occurring only once. These same records also appear under a second study, on T cells of mothers and their children. That paper adds: The overlap seen between related mothers and children slightly exceeded that of unrelated pairs, though not significantly.

The TCR comes from a boy between 10 and 17 years old in good health. The rearrangement links TRBV5-1 to TRBJ1-2; 11 nucleotides line up with TRBD1. Sequenced sample: blood. The CDR3 here is CASGPGTGGVGYGYTF. The CDR3 DNA reads TGCGCCAGCGGTCCCGGGACAGGGGGGGTCGGCTATGGCTACACCTTC.